A selection of T cell receptor beta chains follows, all from one sample in a study of CD8 T cells in ankylosing spondylitis. TCRdb used MiXCR to reprocess the 5' RACE reads, holding one entry per CDR3 protein. The sample shows fewer than 450,000 distinct CDR3 sequences, 17% of them seen only once. The sequenced sample consisted of blood, either unsorted or a sorted T cell fraction (not recorded which). Receptors were obtained from a male donor with ankylosing spondylitis. The CDR3 runs from the conserved cysteine through the conserved F or W. The D gene is left open where the match is weak. Size is stated for part of the rows, as once, few or many counts, or as a class when the clone is expanded.

cdr3_nt | cdr3_aa | v_call | d_call | cdr3_length | clone_size | j_call
TGTGCCAGCAGCTTAGGTCTCAACTACAATGAGCAGTTCTTC | CASSLGLNYNEQFF | TRBV7-6 | NA | 14 | few | TRBJ2-1
TGCAGCGTTGATCCCCCAGGGGGCAAGGGGAACACCATATATTTT | CSVDPPGGKGNTIYF | TRBV29-1 | TRBD1 | 15 | few | TRBJ1-3
TGTGCCAGCAGCTTAGTTCCTGGGTATCCTGAAGCTTTCTTT | CASSLVPGYPEAFF | TRBV7-8 | NA | 14 | many | TRBJ1-1
TGTGCCAGCAGCTTTACCGGGACAGGGGGCTCTAGGGAGCAGTTCTTC | CASSFTGTGGSREQFF | TRBV7-2 | TRBD1 | 16 | few | TRBJ2-1
TGTGCCAGCTCACTGAGGACGGATGTCGACGCTTTCTTT | CASSLRTDVDAFF | TRBV18 | NA | 13 | NA | TRBJ1-1
TGTGCCAGCAGTGAAGCGGGGACAGGGGCTACCTCGAACACTGAAGCTTTCTTT | CASSEAGTGATSNTEAFF | TRBV2 | TRBD1 | 18 | many | TRBJ1-1
TGTGCCAGCAGTTATTGGGGGTATGATTCCTACGAGCAGTACTTC | CASSYWGYDSYEQYF | TRBV6-5 | NA | 15 | few | TRBJ2-7
TGTGCCAGCAGCTTAGTGGGCAGGGGGTACGAGCAGTACTTC | CASSLVGRGYEQYF | TRBV7-9 | TRBD1 | 14 | NA | TRBJ2-7
TGTGCCAGCAGTTCATCACAGGGCCAAGAGACCCAGTACTTC | CASSSSQGQETQYF | TRBV12-3/TRBV12-4 | NA | 14 | NA | TRBJ2-5
TGTGCCAGCAGTGGGGGCGGGAGAGGAGACACTGAAGCTTTCTTT | CASSGGGRGDTEAFF | TRBV6-1 | NA | 15 | few | TRBJ1-1
TGTGCCAGCAGCCAAGACAGGGGGCGAGATCAGCCCCAGCATTTT | CASSQDRGRDQPQHF | TRBV4-2 | TRBD1 | 15 | NA | TRBJ1-5
TGCGCCAGCAGCCTTAGACAGGGGGAGACGAACACCGGGGAGCTGTTTTTT | CASSLRQGETNTGELFF | TRBV4-1 | TRBD1 | 17 | NA | TRBJ2-2
TGCAGTGCTAGAGATGGGGTTACAGATACGCAGTATTTT | CSARDGVTDTQYF | TRBV20-1 | NA | 13 | NA | TRBJ2-3